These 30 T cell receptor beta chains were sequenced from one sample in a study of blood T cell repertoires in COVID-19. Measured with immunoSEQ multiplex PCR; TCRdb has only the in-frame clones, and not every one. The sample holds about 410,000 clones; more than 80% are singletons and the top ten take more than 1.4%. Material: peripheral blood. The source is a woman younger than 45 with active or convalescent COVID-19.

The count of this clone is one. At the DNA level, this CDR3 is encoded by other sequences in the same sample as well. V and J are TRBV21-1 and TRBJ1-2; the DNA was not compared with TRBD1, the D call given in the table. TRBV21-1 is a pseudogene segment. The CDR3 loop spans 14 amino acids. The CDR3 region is CASSGRNRYYGYTF. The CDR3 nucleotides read TGTGCCAGTAGTGGCCGAAACAGATACTATGGCTACACCTTC.

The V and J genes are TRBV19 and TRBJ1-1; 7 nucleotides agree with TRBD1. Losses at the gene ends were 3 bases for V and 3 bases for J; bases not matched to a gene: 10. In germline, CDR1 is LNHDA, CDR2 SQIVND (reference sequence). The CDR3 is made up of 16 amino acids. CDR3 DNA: TGTGCCAGTAGTATTGGAGCAGGGGGACTGGACACTGAAGCTTTCTTT. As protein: CASSIGAGGLDTEAFF.

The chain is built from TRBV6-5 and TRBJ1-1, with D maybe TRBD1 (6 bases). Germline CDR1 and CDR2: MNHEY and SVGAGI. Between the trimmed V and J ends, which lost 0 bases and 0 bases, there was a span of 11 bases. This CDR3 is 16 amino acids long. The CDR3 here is CASSYSPRDMNTEAFF. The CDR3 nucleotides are TGTGCCAGCAGTTACTCACCCCGGGACATGAACACTGAAGCTTTCTTT.

CDR3 in amino acids: CASNPQLTTGGAWTRQPQHF. The CDR3 DNA follows: TGCGCCAGCAACCCTCAGCTCACGACAGGGGGCGCATGGACGCGACAGCCCCAGCATTTT. The chain couples TRBV4-1 to TRBJ1-5; 10 nucleotides agree with TRBD1. The ends lost 7 bases at V and 7 bases at J; junction bases unmatched: 25. Germline V gene lookup returns CDR1 MGHRA and CDR2 YSYEKL. The CDR3 has 20 amino acids.

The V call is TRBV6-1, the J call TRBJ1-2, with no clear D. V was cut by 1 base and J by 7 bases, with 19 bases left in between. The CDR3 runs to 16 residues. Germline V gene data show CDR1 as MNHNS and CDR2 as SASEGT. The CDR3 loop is CASSEGFIEGRGGYTF. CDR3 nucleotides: TGTGCCAGCAGTGAAGGTTTTATAGAGGGCAGAGGTGGCTACACCTTC.

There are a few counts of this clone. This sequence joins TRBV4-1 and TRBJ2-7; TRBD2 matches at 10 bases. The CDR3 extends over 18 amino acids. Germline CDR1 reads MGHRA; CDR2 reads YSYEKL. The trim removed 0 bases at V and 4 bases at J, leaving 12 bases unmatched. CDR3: CASSQETPWTSGTYEQYF. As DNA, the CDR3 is TGCGCCAGCAGCCAAGAGACCCCCTGGACTAGCGGAACATACGAGCAGTACTTC.

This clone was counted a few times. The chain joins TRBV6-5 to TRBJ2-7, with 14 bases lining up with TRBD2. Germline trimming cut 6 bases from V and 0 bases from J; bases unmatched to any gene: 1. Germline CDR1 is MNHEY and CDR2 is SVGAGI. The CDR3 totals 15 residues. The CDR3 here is CASRGTSGSSYEQYF. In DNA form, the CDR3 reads TGTGCCAGCAGGGGGACTAGCGGGAGCTCCTACGAGCAGTACTTC.

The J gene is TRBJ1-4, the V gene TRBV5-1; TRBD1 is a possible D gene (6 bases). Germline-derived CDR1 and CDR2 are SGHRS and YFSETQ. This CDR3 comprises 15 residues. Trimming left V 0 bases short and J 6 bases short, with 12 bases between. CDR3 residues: CASSLARGAHEKLFF. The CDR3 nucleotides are TGCGCCAGCAGCTTGGCCCGGGGGGCGCATGAAAAACTGTTTTTT.

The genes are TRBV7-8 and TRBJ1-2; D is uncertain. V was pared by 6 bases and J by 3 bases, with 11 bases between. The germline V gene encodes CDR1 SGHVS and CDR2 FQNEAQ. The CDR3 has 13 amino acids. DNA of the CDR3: TGTGCCAGCAGTGTTTGGGAGGACTATGGCTACACCTTC. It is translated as CASSVWEDYGYTF.

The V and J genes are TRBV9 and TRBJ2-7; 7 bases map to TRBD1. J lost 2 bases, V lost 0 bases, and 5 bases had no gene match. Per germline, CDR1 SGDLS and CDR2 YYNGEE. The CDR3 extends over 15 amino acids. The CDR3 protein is CASSVAGQSTYEQYF. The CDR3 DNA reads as TGTGCCAGCAGCGTAGCGGGACAGTCAACCTACGAGCAGTACTTC.

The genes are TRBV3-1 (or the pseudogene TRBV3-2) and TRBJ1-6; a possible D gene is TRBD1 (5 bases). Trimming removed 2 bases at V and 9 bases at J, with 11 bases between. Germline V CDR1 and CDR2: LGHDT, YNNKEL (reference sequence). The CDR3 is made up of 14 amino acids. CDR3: CASSQLEGSSPLHF. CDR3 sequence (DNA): TGTGCCAGCAGCCAACTGGAGGGGTCTTCACCCCTCCACTTT.

The CDR3 region is CASSVSGREYNEQFF. The CDR3 DNA reads TGTGCCAGCAGCGTTAGCGGGAGAGAGTACAATGAGCAGTTCTTC. The chain uses TRBV9 and TRBJ2-1; TRBD2 agrees at 9 bases. The ends lost 2 bases at V and 4 bases at J; junction bases unmatched: 4. The CDR3 sequence is 15 residues long. Germline V gene sequence: CDR1 SGDLS, CDR2 YYNGEE.

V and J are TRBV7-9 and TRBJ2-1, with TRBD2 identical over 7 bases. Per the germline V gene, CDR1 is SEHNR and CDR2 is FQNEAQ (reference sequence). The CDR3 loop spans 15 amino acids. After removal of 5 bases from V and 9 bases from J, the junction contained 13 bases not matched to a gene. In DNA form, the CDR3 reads TGTGCCAGCAGCCCCCTGCGGGAGATCGCTGTTGAGCAGTTCTTC. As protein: CASSPLREIAVEQFF.

For the CDR3, the DNA is TGTGCCAGCAGCGGGACAGGGGCTAGCAATCAGCCCCAGCATTTT. Translated: CASSGTGASNQPQHF. The rearrangement uses TRBV7-8 and TRBJ1-5, with 10 bases identical to TRBD1. Trimming took 5 bases from V and 0 from J; bases not matched to a gene: 1. The CDR3 spans 15 residues. The germline V gene has CDR1 SGHVS and CDR2 FQNEAQ.

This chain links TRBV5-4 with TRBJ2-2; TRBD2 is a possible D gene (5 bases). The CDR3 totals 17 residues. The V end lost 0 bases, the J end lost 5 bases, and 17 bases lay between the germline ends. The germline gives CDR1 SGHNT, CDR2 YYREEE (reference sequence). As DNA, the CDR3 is TGTGCCAGCAGCTTGGCGCCAGGACCATCGGGGACCGGGGAGCTGTTTTTT. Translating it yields CASSLAPGPSGTGELFF.

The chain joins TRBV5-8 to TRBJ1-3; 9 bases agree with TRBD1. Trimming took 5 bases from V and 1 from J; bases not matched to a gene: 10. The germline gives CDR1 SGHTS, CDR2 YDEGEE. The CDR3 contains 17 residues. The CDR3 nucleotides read TGTGCCAGCAGGGCTTGGGACAGGGTGACTTCTGGAAACACCATATATTTT. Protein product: CASRAWDRVTSGNTIYF.

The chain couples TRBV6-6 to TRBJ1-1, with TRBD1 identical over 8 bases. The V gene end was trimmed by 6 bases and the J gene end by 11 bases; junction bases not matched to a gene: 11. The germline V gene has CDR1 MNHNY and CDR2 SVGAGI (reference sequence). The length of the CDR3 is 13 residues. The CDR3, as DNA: TGTGCCAGCAGGGGACAGGAGGGGGGTGGGGCTTTCTTT. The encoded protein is CASRGQEGGGAFF.

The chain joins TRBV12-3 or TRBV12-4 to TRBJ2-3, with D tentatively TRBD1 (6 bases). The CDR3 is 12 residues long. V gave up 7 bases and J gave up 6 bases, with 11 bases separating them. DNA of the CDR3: TGTGCCAGCACCTTGGGGGCTGATACGCAGTATTTT. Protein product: CASTLGADTQYF.

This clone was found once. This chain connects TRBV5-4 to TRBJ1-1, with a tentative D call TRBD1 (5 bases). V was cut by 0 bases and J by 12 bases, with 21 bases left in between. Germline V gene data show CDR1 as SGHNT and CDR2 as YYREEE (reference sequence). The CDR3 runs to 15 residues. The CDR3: CASSLASGGEIASFF. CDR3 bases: TGTGCCAGCAGCTTGGCCTCCGGGGGTGAGATCGCGTCTTTCTTT.

The CDR3 bases are TGTGCCAGCAGCCAAGATCAGGGGGCGACTGAAGCTTTCTTT. Its translation is CASSQDQGATEAFF. V gene TRBV3-1 (or the pseudogene TRBV3-2) combines with J gene TRBJ1-1; TRBD1 matches 8 bases. Germline V lookup: CDR1 LGHDT, CDR2 YNNKEL (reference sequence). V lost 0 bases to trimming and J lost 5 bases; unmatched junction nucleotides: 2. The CDR3 runs 14 residues.

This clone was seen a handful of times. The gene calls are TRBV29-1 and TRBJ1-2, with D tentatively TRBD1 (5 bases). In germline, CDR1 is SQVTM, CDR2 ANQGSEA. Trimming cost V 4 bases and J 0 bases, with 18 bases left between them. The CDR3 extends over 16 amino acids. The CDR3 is CSVGGGDPVANYGYTF. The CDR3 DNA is TGCAGCGTTGGTGGGGGGGACCCCGTCGCTAACTATGGCTACACCTTC.

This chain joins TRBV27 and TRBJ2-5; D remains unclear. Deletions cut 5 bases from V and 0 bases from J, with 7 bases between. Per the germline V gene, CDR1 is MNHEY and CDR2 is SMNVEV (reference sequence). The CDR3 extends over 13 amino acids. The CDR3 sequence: CASSPEYQETQYF. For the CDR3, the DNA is TGTGCCAGCAGTCCCGAGTACCAAGAGACCCAGTACTTC.

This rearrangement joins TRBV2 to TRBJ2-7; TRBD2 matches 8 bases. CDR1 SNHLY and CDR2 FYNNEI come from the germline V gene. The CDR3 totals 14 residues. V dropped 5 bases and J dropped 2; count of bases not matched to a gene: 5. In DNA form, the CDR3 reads TGTGCCAGCAGTTTTGCGGGAGGCCCCTACGAGCAGTACTTC. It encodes CASSFAGGPYEQYF.

The CDR3 loop reads CASSLLETSGYNEQFF. The CDR3 DNA reads as TGCGCCAGCAGCTTGCTGGAGACTAGCGGTTACAATGAGCAGTTCTTC. The chain carries TRBV5-1 and TRBJ2-1; 9 bases agree with TRBD2. Unmatched junction bases numbered 6, after V lost 1 base and J lost 4 bases. Looked up from germline, CDR1 is SGHRS and CDR2 is YFSETQ. This CDR3 contains 16 residues.

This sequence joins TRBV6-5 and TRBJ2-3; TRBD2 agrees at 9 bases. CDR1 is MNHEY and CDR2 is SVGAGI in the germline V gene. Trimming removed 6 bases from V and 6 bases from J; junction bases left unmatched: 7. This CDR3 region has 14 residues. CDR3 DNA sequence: TGTGCCAGCAGGCGACTAGCGGCTGGGGATACGCAGTATTTT. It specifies CASRRLAAGDTQYF.

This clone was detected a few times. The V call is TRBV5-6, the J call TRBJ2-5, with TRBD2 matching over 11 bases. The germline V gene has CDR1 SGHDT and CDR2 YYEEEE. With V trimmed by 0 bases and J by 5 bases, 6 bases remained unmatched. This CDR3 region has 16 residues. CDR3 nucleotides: TGTGCCAGCAGCTTGGCCGGGACTAGCGGCAGCGAGACCCAGTACTTC. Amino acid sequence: CASSLAGTSGSETQYF.

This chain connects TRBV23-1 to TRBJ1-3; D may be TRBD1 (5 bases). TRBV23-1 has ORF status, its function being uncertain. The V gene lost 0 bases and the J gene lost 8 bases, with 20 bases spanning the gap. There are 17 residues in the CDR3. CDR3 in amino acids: CASSQSSRGEAGHTIYF. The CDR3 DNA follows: TGCGCCAGCAGTCAATCTAGCCGTGGAGAAGCAGGGCACACCATATATTTT.

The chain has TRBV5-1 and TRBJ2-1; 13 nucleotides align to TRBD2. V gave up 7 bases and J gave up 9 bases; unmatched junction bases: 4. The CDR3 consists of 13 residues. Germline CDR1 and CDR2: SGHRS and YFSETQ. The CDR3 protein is CASRTSGSSEQFF. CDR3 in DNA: TGCGCCAGCCGGACTAGCGGGAGCAGTGAGCAGTTCTTC.

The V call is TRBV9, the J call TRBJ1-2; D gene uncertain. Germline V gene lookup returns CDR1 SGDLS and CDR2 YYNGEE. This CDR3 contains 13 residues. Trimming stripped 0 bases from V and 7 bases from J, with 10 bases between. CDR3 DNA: TGTGCCAGCAGCGTAGATCGGGCGGGTGGCTACACCTTC. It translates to CASSVDRAGGYTF.

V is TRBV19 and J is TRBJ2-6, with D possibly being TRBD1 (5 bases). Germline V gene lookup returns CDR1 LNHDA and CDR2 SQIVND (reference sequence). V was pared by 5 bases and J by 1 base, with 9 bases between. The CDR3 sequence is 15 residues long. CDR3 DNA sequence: TGTGCCAGTAGTCTAGGACATTCTGGGGCCAACGTCCTGACTTTC. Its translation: CASSLGHSGANVLTF.